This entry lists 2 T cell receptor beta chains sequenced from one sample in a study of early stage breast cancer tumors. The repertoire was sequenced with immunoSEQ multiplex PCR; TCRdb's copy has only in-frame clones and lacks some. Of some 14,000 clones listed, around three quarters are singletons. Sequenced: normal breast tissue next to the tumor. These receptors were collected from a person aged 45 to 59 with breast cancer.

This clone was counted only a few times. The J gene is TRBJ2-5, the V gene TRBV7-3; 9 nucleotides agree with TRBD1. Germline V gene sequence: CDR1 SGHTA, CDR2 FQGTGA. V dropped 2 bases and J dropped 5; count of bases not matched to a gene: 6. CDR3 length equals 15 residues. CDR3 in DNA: TGTGCCAGCAGCTTATCGGGACAGGGTAGGGAGACCCAGTACTTC. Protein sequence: CASSLSGQGRETQYF. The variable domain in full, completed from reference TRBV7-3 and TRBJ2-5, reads GAGVSQTPSNKVTEKGKYVELRCDPISGHTALYWYRQSLGQGPEFLIYFQGTGAADDSGLPNDRFFAVRPEGSVSTLKIQRTERGDSAVYLCASSLSGQGRETQYFGPGTRLLVL.

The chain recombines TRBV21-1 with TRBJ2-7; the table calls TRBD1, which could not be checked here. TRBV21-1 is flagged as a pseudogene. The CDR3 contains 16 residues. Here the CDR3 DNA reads TGTGCCAGCAGCAAAGGGGGACAGGTTGTCCCCTACGAGCAGTACTTC. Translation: CASSKGGQVVPYEQYF.